Sequencing of this T cell receptor beta chain was carried out in a study of patients and donors after allogeneic stem cell transplantation. V shed 3 bases and J shed 1 base, with 15 bases lying between them. The CDR3 runs 16 residues. This clonotype has at least ten counts. TCRdb ran MiXCR on the RT-PCR reads and lists one entry per CDR3 protein. This table holds about 960,000 distinct CDR3 sequences, about 20% found once. Sequencing was performed on blood, either unsorted or a sorted T cell fraction (not recorded which). The receptor was derived from a human donor who was either an allogeneic HSCT recipient or a stem cell or donor lymphocyte infusion donor (not recorded which). It is not recorded whose cells these are; they may come from a transplant donor. The chain combines TRBV12-3 or TRBV12-4 with TRBJ1-1; D not certain. The chain's CDR3 is CASSFSRIEGNTEAFF. CDR3 nucleotide sequence: TGTGCCAGCAGTTTTAGTCGGATTGAGGGGAACACTGAAGCTTTCTTT.